Reported below is one TCR beta chain. Its antigen is not identified. Primers: 60 Vbeta forward and 13 Jbeta reverse. Sequencing used immunoSEQ multiplex PCR; TCRdb keeps in-frame clones, though not all of them. Recorded here are around 40,000 clones; the top ten clones represent 5.9%. The entry originates in a study of cytomegalovirus exposure and HLA in healthy donors. Study observations and caveats: Cytomegalovirus-associated TCR beta chains were listed, numbering some 150. When the data were analyzed later, several of the most significant clusters appeared to be linked to common viral pathogens. Analyzed later, most CMV-associated TCR beta chains appeared HLA-restricted.

This CDR3 is built from 15 residues. CDR1 SGHKS and CDR2 YYEKEE come from the germline V gene (reference sequence). The germline V and J ends were trimmed by 0 bases and 2 bases, with 9 bases remaining between them. Likely unrecorded immune exposures existed in these nominally healthy donors. The genes are TRBV5-5 and TRBJ2-1; tentative D call: TRBD2 (5 bases). The material sequenced was PBMCs. The receptor's source is a human donor in good health. The CDR3: CASSLEGSPYNEQFF. CDR3 DNA: TGTGCCAGCAGCTTGGAAGGGAGCCCCTACAATGAGCAGTTCTTC.